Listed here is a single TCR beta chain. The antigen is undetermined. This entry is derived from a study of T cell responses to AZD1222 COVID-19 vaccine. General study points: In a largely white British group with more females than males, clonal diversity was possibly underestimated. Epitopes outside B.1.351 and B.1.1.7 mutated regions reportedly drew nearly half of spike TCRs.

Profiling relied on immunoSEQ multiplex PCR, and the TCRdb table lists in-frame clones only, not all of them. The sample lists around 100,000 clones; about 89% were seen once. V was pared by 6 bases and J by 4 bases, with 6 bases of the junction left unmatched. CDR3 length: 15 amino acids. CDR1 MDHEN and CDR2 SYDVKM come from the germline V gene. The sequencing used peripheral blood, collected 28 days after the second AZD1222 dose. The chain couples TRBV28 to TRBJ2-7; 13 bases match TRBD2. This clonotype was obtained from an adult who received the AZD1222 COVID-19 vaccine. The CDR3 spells CASRSTTSGRYEQYF. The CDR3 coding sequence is TGTGCCAGCAGAAGTACGACTAGCGGGAGGTACGAGCAGTACTTC.